This TCR beta chain was identified during a study of CD8+ T cells in alopecia areata. CDR3 length: 17 amino acids. V gave up 4 bases and J gave up 4 bases, with 22 bases separating them. Germline values: CDR1 SGHTA, CDR2 FQGNSA. Study results and caveats: Affected lesional scalp, above all in alopecia totalis/universalis, was more clonal than normal scalp.

Extracted from the samples, RNA was reverse transcribed into cDNA to serve as the sequencing template. Sequenced by immunoSEQ multiplex PCR; TCRdb stores in-frame clones only, minus some. The data hold roughly 250,000 clones, with 67% observed a single time. A remark on this clone: The antigen is not known.

The input for sequencing was CD4+ T cells sorted from blood, taken at week 0. The TCR was taken from a human donor with alopecia areata. J is TRBJ2-5 and V is TRBV7-2; no reliable D call. The CDR3, as DNA: TGTGCCAGCAGCTCAAAGGGCCCCTCGCTCGCGGCAGAGACCCAGTACTTC. Amino acid sequence: CASSSKGPSLAAETQYF.